This TCR beta chain was documented in a study of blood T cell repertoires in COVID-19. Study-level background: Acute-phase and convalescent COVID-19 samples originated in the United States, Italy and Spain. PBMCs, B-cell-depleted T cells, or T cells provided the cDNA or gDNA that made up the material.

Participants, about 18 to 100 years old, spanned about two dozen US areas. The V end was cut by 3 bases, the J end by 7 bases, with 10 bases between. This CDR3 has 13 amino acids. In the original analysis: Researchers report that nucleated cell counts were estimated from reference gene primer amplification. The protocol was immunoSEQ multiplex PCR, while the TCRdb copy is restricted to in-frame clones and leaves out a portion. V and J calls and clone size are given by that table; D and trimming were obtained from the DNA. The data contain almost 400,000 clones, 70% to 90% of them singletons. Specimen: PBMCs or T cells enriched from blood (not recorded which). The receptor was isolated from a woman in her 30s with acute COVID-19. The V and J genes are TRBV12-3 or TRBV12-4 and TRBJ1-5; D is uncertain. The DNA of the CDR3 is TGTGCCAGCAGTTTGGCCGTCCTCCAGCCCCAGCATTTT. Protein product: CASSLAVLQPQHF.